The 14 T cell receptor beta chains reported below all come from one sample, sequenced in a study of shared clonotypes between healthy human individuals. Data came from immunoSEQ multiplex PCR; TCRdb stores just in-frame clones and leaves some out. The data contain about 800,000 clones, 96% of them singletons. Naive CD8 cells were CD45RO-negative, positively selected for CCR7, excluding terminally differentiated effector memory CD45RA+ cells. Sequenced material: naive CD8+ T cells sorted from blood. The receptors come from a man between 25 and 39 years old in good health.

V is TRBV9 and J is TRBJ2-3; no clear D. CDR3 length equals 13 residues. V lost 4 bases to trimming and J lost 3 bases, with 9 bases between them. Germline V gene lookup returns CDR1 SGDLS and CDR2 YYNGEE. CDR3 DNA sequence: TGTGCCAGCAGCCCTCACGGGACAGATACGCAGTATTTT. This sequence encodes CASSPHGTDTQYF.

J is TRBJ1-2 and V is TRBV6-5; 7 bases fit TRBD1. The CDR3 spans 15 residues. Germline V gene sequence: CDR1 MNHEY, CDR2 SVGAGI. Trimming cost V 2 bases and J 5 bases; bases outside gene matches: 8. The CDR3 sequence: CASSYQGEVRYGYTF. CDR3 nucleotides: TGTGCCAGCAGTTACCAGGGGGAGGTTAGGTATGGCTACACCTTC.

The rearrangement links TRBV13 to TRBJ2-7; 10 positions match TRBD1. Per germline, CDR1 PRHDT and CDR2 FYEKMQ (reference sequence). Trimming cost V 4 bases and J 2 bases; bases outside gene matches: 5. The CDR3 totals 15 residues. The CDR3, as DNA: TGTGCCAGCAGCTCCTACGGGACAGGGGCCTACGAGCAGTACTTC. This codes for CASSSYGTGAYEQYF.

This sequence joins TRBV19 and TRBJ2-3; TRBD2 agrees at 15 bases. V was pared by 6 bases and J by 6 bases, with 4 bases of the junction left unmatched. Per germline, CDR1 LNHDA and CDR2 SQIVND (reference sequence). This CDR3 region has 15 residues. This CDR3 is CASRGLAGGGDTQYF. The CDR3 DNA follows: TGTGCCAGTAGGGGACTAGCGGGAGGAGGCGATACGCAGTATTTT.

The V call is TRBV7-9, the J call TRBJ2-3, with TRBD1 matching over 7 bases. Losses at the gene ends were 5 bases for V and 1 base for J; bases not matched to a gene: 9. The CDR3 is made up of 16 amino acids. Germline assignment: CDR1 SEHNR and CDR2 FQNEAQ (reference sequence). CDR3 sequence: CASSDVGDRGTDTQYF. CDR3 DNA: TGTGCCAGCAGCGACGTGGGGGACAGAGGCACAGATACGCAGTATTTT.

The V call is TRBV9, the J call TRBJ2-2, with D uncertain. Per the germline V gene, CDR1 is SGDLS and CDR2 is YYNGEE. The CDR3 extends over 18 amino acids. The V and J ends lost 0 bases and 8 bases respectively, with 23 bases between them. CDR3 in DNA: TGTGCCAGCAGCGTAGACTTCACCACAGTCCCGGACGGGGGGGAGCTGTTTTTT. This encodes CASSVDFTTVPDGGELFF.

This chain links TRBV7-9 with TRBJ2-3; 9 bases line up with TRBD1. The V and J ends lost 6 bases and 4 bases, in that order; junction bases with no gene match: 11. The CDR3 is 16 residues long. Per the germline V gene, CDR1 is SEHNR and CDR2 is FQNEAQ (reference sequence). The CDR3 here is CASSSPSDRGSDTQYF. The CDR3 DNA reads TGTGCCAGCAGTTCACCCTCGGACAGGGGATCAGATACGCAGTATTTT.

This chain uses TRBV7-6 with TRBJ1-4; D gene uncertain. The V gene's germline CDR1 is SGHVS and CDR2 FNYEAQ. Trimming took off 5 bases at V and 8 bases at J, with 12 bases between the two ends. This CDR3 region has 13 residues. This chain's CDR3 is CASSPQFKEKLFF. The CDR3 DNA sequence: TGTGCCAGCAGCCCTCAGTTCAAGGAAAAACTGTTTTTT.

The chain combines TRBV11-1 with TRBJ2-5; TRBD2 aligns across 14 bases. The V gene's germline CDR1 is SGHAT and CDR2 FQDESV (reference sequence). The V and J ends lost 7 bases and 2 bases, in that order; junction bases with no gene match: 3. The CDR3 is 15 amino acids. CDR3 sequence reads: CASKGTSGSQETQYF. The CDR3 DNA is TGTGCCAGCAAAGGGACTAGCGGGAGTCAAGAGACCCAGTACTTC.

This clone has only one observation. This sequence joins TRBV27 and TRBJ2-7, with TRBD2 matching over 11 bases. This CDR3 spans 14 amino acids. The V gene's germline CDR1 is MNHEY and CDR2 SMNVEV (reference sequence). V shed 3 bases and J 5 bases; nucleotides not matched to a gene: 3. Here the CDR3 reads CASSFTSGGNEQYF. The CDR3, as DNA: TGTGCCAGCAGTTTTACTAGCGGGGGTAACGAGCAGTACTTC.

The chain is built from TRBV6-6 and TRBJ2-7, with 13 bases fitting TRBD2. V shed 6 bases, J shed 0 bases, and the junction held 2 bases outside the gene matches. Germline V gene data show CDR1 as MNHNY and CDR2 as SVGAGI (reference sequence). This CDR3 comprises 15 residues. The CDR3 coding sequence is TGTGCCAGCAGAAGACTAGCGGGAGGCTCCTACGAGCAGTACTTC. This gives the protein CASRRLAGGSYEQYF.

V usage is TRBV6-5 and J usage is TRBJ1-2, with D uncertain. Per the germline V gene, CDR1 is MNHEY and CDR2 is SVGAGI. V lost 4 bases, J lost 4 bases, and 13 bases lay in between. The CDR3 spans 14 residues. The CDR3 here is CASSFSVSLYGYTF. DNA of the CDR3: TGTGCCAGCAGTTTTTCAGTTTCACTCTATGGCTACACCTTC.

A word on this clone: Other DNA sequences within the sample encode an identical CDR3. DNA for the CDR3: TGTGCCAGCAGTTACGGGGGCAGCAATGAGCAGTTCTTC. Translating it yields CASSYGGSNEQFF. The gene calls are TRBV6-5 and TRBJ2-1, with D possibly matching TRBD1 (6 bases). V was cut by 2 bases and J by 6 bases, with 8 bases left in between. Germline values: CDR1 MNHEY, CDR2 SVGAGI. This CDR3 comprises 13 residues.

J is TRBJ1-2 and V is TRBV29-1; 8 bases map to TRBD1. With 3 bases clipped from V and 2 bases from J, the junction kept 5 bases outside the gene matches. This CDR3 spans 14 amino acids. Looked up from germline, CDR1 is SQVTM and CDR2 is ANQGSEA. This chain's CDR3 is CSVDLQGANYGYTF. The CDR3 bases are TGCAGCGTTGATCTCCAGGGGGCGAACTATGGCTACACCTTC.